This is a list of T cell receptor beta chains from one sample in a study of cytomegalovirus exposure and HLA in healthy donors. Assay: immunoSEQ multiplex PCR; the TCRdb copy retains only in-frame clones and omits some. Seen here are roughly 110,000 clones, about two thirds observed once, and the top ten hold less than 0.95%. Sequencing was done on a sample of PBMCs. The receptor source for this set is a boy aged 5-17 years in good health and CMV-seronegative. Each CDR3 is given with its conserved first and last residue. The D gene is left open where the match is weak. Only some rows state a clone size, as once, few, many or a class for expanded clones.

j_gene: TRBJ1-1; d_gene: TRBD1; abundance: -; v_gene: TRBV5-5; CDR3aa: CASSKQGVDTEAFF; CDR3nt: TGTGCCAGCAGCAAACAGGGGGTCGACACTGAAGCTTTCTTT
j_gene: TRBJ2-1; d_gene: -; abundance: once; v_gene: TRBV5-1; CDR3aa: CASSYKYTGENEQFF; CDR3nt: TGCGCCAGCAGCTACAAATATACAGGAGAGAATGAGCAGTTCTTC
j_gene: TRBJ1-6; d_gene: TRBD1; abundance: few; v_gene: TRBV4-3; CDR3aa: CASSHGQGIESPLHF; CDR3nt: TGCGCCAGCAGCCATGGACAGGGGATAGAATCACCCCTCCACTTT
j_gene: TRBJ2-5; d_gene: TRBD2; abundance: -; v_gene: TRBV5-1; CDR3aa: CASSPRTSGWETQYF; CDR3nt: TGCGCCAGCAGCCCGCGGACTAGCGGTTGGGAGACCCAGTACTTC
j_gene: TRBJ2-5; d_gene: TRBD1; abundance: few; v_gene: TRBV28; CDR3aa: CASSRQGAETQYF; CDR3nt: TGTGCCAGCAGCCGACAGGGGGCGGAGACCCAGTACTTC
j_gene: TRBJ1-2; d_gene: TRBD1; abundance: few; v_gene: TRBV5-6; CDR3aa: CASSLVGQGSYGYTF; CDR3nt: TGTGCCAGCAGCTTGGTAGGACAGGGGAGCTATGGCTACACCTTC
j_gene: TRBJ1-1; d_gene: TRBD1; abundance: -; v_gene: TRBV18; CDR3aa: CASSIGQVFVNTEAFF; CDR3nt: TGTGCCAGCTCAATCGGACAGGTCTTCGTGAACACTGAAGCTTTCTTT
j_gene: TRBJ1-1; d_gene: -; abundance: once; v_gene: TRBV29-1; CDR3aa: CSVSGTEAFF; CDR3nt: TGCAGCGTTTCGGGGACTGAAGCTTTCTTT
j_gene: TRBJ1-2; d_gene: -; abundance: -; v_gene: TRBV6-4; CDR3aa: CASRGDTYGYTF; CDR3nt: TGTGCCAGCAGGGGGGACACCTATGGCTACACCTTC
j_gene: TRBJ2-7; d_gene: TRBD2; abundance: -; v_gene: TRBV4-2; CDR3aa: CASSQGLAGSYEQYF; CDR3nt: TGTGCCAGCAGCCAGGGACTAGCGGGATCCTACGAGCAGTACTTC
j_gene: TRBJ2-7; d_gene: TRBD1; abundance: -; v_gene: TRBV30; CDR3aa: CAWTDRGPGEQYF; CDR3nt: TGTGCCTGGACAGACAGGGGGCCGGGAGAGCAGTACTTC
j_gene: TRBJ1-1; d_gene: -; abundance: -; v_gene: TRBV30; CDR3aa: CAWSVAVEAFF; CDR3nt: TGTGCCTGGAGTGTGGCGGTTGAAGCTTTCTTT
j_gene: TRBJ1-2; d_gene: -; abundance: -; v_gene: TRBV4-3; CDR3aa: CASSQGREDGYTF; CDR3nt: TGCGCCAGCAGCCAAGGAAGGGAGGATGGCTACACCTTC
j_gene: TRBJ2-7; d_gene: TRBD2; abundance: -; v_gene: TRBV14; CDR3aa: CASSQASGIPEQYF; CDR3nt: TGTGCCAGCAGCCAAGCTAGCGGGATCCCCGAGCAGTACTTC
j_gene: TRBJ2-7; d_gene: TRBD2; abundance: -; v_gene: TRBV5-6; CDR3aa: CASSLVGGGPQQYF; CDR3nt: TGTGCCAGCAGCTTGGTCGGGGGAGGGCCACAGCAGTACTTC
j_gene: TRBJ2-2; d_gene: -; abundance: -; v_gene: TRBV20-1; CDR3aa: CSALTGELFF; CDR3nt: TGCAGTGCCCTCACCGGGGAGCTGTTTTTT
j_gene: TRBJ2-3; d_gene: TRBD2; abundance: -; v_gene: TRBV7-8; CDR3aa: CASSLDGRQGGSTDTQYF; CDR3nt: TGTGCCAGCAGCTTAGACGGACGGCAGGGAGGGAGCACAGATACGCAGTATTTT
j_gene: TRBJ2-5; d_gene: TRBD1; abundance: once; v_gene: TRBV7-6; CDR3aa: CASSLRIPIGTEQETQYF; CDR3nt: TGTGCCAGCAGCCTACGAATCCCCATAGGGACAGAACAAGAGACCCAGTACTTC
j_gene: TRBJ2-7; d_gene: TRBD1; abundance: -; v_gene: TRBV28; CDR3aa: CASKTDRGGYEQYF; CDR3nt: TGTGCCAGCAAGACGGACAGGGGGGGCTACGAGCAGTACTTC
j_gene: TRBJ2-3; d_gene: TRBD1; abundance: -; v_gene: TRBV9; CDR3aa: CASSVDGQGAIDTQYF; CDR3nt: TGTGCCAGCAGCGTAGACGGTCAGGGGGCGATCGATACGCAGTATTTT
j_gene: TRBJ1-5; d_gene: -; abundance: -; v_gene: TRBV2; CDR3aa: CASSEAGSNQPQHF; CDR3nt: TGTGCCAGCAGTGAGGCAGGTAGCAATCAGCCCCAGCATTTT
j_gene: TRBJ2-1; d_gene: TRBD2; abundance: -; v_gene: TRBV10-3; CDR3aa: CAISETTGAQLAGAFNEQFF; CDR3nt: TGTGCCATCAGTGAAACGACAGGGGCTCAACTAGCGGGAGCCTTTAATGAGCAGTTCTTC
j_gene: TRBJ2-5; d_gene: TRBD2; abundance: -; v_gene: TRBV5-3; CDR3aa: CARSRGGGGFQETQYF; CDR3nt: TGTGCCAGAAGCCGGGGGGGCGGGGGTTTCCAAGAGACCCAGTACTTC
j_gene: TRBJ2-7; d_gene: -; abundance: -; v_gene: TRBV5-1; CDR3aa: CASSLSQGDHEQYF; CDR3nt: TGCGCCAGCAGCTTGTCACAGGGAGACCACGAGCAGTACTTC
j_gene: TRBJ2-3; d_gene: -; abundance: -; v_gene: TRBV13; CDR3aa: CASSLGGSSTDTQYF; CDR3nt: TGTGCCAGCAGCTTAGGGGGCTCTAGCACAGATACGCAGTATTTT
j_gene: TRBJ2-3; d_gene: -; abundance: few; v_gene: TRBV28; CDR3aa: CASSWRGQRTDTQYF; CDR3nt: TGTGCCAGCAGTTGGAGGGGTCAGCGCACAGATACGCAGTATTTT
j_gene: TRBJ1-2; d_gene: TRBD1; abundance: once; v_gene: TRBV7-9; CDR3aa: CASSFTGGLNYGYTF; CDR3nt: TGTGCCAGCAGCTTTACAGGGGGTCTTAACTATGGCTACACCTTC